This T cell receptor beta chain was captured by sequencing in a study of T cells in Graves' hyperthyroidism and ophthalmopathy. To note about this clonotype: What it binds is not known. A read error is possible here, since a much larger clone lies one base away.

CDR1 LGHDT and CDR2 YNNKEL come from the germline V gene (reference sequence). The length of the CDR3 is 14 residues. Broader study findings: By a 13 V-J model, ophthalmopathy was set apart from stable hyperthyroidism.

A lack of ophthalmopathy progression within 18 months defined stable Graves' hyperthyroidism. TCR beta CDR3 regions were amplified from RNA transcripts. Initially, a first-round RT-PCR of the TCR CDR3 employed the HTBI primer set. TCRdb independently ran MiXCR on the multiplex PCR reads; one entry per CDR3 protein. The table lists around 620,000 distinct CDR3 sequences, 15% to 20% of them singletons. The receptor was isolated from a woman younger than 45 with Graves' hyperthyroidism. Sample: blood. The J gene is TRBJ2-5, the V gene TRBV3-1, with D unresolved. The CDR3 coding sequence is TGTGCCAGCAGCCAAGATACCGTGCAAGAGACCCATTACTTC. It encodes CASSQDTVQETHYF.